This note documents a single TCR beta chain sequence. The record originates from a study of control samples from healthy donors and cancer patients. Using immunoSEQ multiplex PCR, the repertoire was profiled, and TCRdb retains in-frame clones only, with some absent. The sample carries about 85,000 clones, about 88% recorded once. The CDR3 covers 14 residues. Germline CDR1 reads KGHSH; CDR2 reads LQKENI. V gave up 5 bases and J gave up 4 bases; unmatched junction bases: 6. The source of this sequence is a woman aged 60 to 75 in good health. Sequenced material: blood. The rearrangement links TRBV18 to TRBJ2-7, with 9 positions matching TRBD1. CDR3 bases: TGTGCCAGCTCATACGACAGGGGGAATTACGAGCAGTACTTC. It codes for CASSYDRGNYEQYF.